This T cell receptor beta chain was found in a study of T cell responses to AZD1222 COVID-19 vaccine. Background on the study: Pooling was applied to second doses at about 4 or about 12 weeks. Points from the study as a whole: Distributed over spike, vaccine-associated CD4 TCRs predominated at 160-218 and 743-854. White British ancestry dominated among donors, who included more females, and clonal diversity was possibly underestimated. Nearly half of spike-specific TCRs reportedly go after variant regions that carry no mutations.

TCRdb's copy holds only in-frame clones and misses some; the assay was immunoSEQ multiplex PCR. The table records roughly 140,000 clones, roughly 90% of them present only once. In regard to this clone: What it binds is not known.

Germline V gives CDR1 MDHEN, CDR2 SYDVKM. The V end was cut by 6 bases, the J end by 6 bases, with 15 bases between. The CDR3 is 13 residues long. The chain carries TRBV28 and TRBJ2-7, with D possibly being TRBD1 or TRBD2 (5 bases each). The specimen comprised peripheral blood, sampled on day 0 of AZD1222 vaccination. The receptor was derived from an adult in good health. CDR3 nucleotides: TGTGCCAGCAGGGTTTCAGGGACCGGCGAGCAGTACTTC. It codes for CASRVSGTGEQYF.